These T cell receptor beta chains were read from a single sample in a study of blood T cells in healthy people across ages. Using its own MiXCR run on the 5' RACE reads, TCRdb lists one record per CDR3 protein. The sample comprises about 970,000 distinct CDR3 sequences, just over 50% of which are singletons, and 20% to 25% rests with the top ten. The sequenced material came from blood. These receptors were obtained from an older woman in good health. CDR3s include the opening cysteine and the closing phenylalanine or tryptophan. D genes are given only for firm matches. Clone size is shown for a subset of rows, as once, few, many or a class of expanded clone.

>.|TRBJ2-7|many|TRBV12-3/TRBV12-4
CASRSGGSSYEQYF
TGTGCCAGCCGTTCAGGGGGGAGCTCCTACGAGCAGTACTTC
>.|TRBJ2-1|few|TRBV5-1
CASTFTPSSYNEQFF
TGCGCCAGCACCTTCACTCCGAGCTCCTACAATGAGCAGTTCTTC
>TRBD1|TRBJ1-5|once|TRBV28
CASNSGTGAQPQHF
TGTGCCAGTAACTCCGGGACAGGGGCTCAGCCCCAGCATTTT
>TRBD1|TRBJ1-2|.|TRBV7-2
CASSRDSFYGYTF
TGTGCCAGCAGCCGGGACAGCTTTTATGGCTACACCTTC
>TRBD2|TRBJ2-5|few|TRBV27
CASSSSGRSRETQYF
TGTGCCAGCAGTAGTAGCGGGAGGTCCCGGGAGACCCAGTACTTC
>.|TRBJ2-3|.|TRBV28
CASRRSPGPTDTQYF
TGTGCCAGCAGACGAAGCCCAGGGCCCACAGATACGCAGTATTTT
>.|TRBJ2-1|few|TRBV9
CASSVEQGGYNEQFF
TGTGCCAGCAGCGTTGAGCAGGGAGGTTACAATGAGCAGTTCTTC
>TRBD2|TRBJ2-5|.|TRBV20-1
CSATLGSGWGSNEQYF
TGCAGTGCTACGCTGGGTAGCGGGTGGGGAAGTAATGAGCAGTACTTC
>.|TRBJ2-7|few|TRBV6-2/TRBV6-3
CASSYGGSPYEQYF
TGTGCCAGCAGTTACGGCGGATCGCCTTACGAGCAGTACTTC
>.|TRBJ2-5|.|TRBV25-1
CASSEYETQYF
TGTGCCAGCAGTGAATATGAGACCCAGTACTTC
>TRBD1|TRBJ2-3|.|TRBV5-5
CASSRDGTGATDTQYF
TGTGCCAGCAGCCGAGACGGGACAGGTGCCACAGATACGCAGTATTTT
>.|TRBJ1-3|.|TRBV6-6
CASKQTGSSSGNTIYF
TGTGCCAGCAAACAGACCGGTAGCTCCTCTGGAAACACCATATATTTT
>TRBD2|TRBJ2-3|.|TRBV7-8
CASSLRSTSGRGTDTQYF
TGTGCCAGCAGCTTAAGGTCAACCAGCGGGAGGGGGACAGATACGCAGTATTTT
>.|TRBJ2-7|many|TRBV6-2/TRBV6-3
CASRKELGFYEQYF
TGTGCCAGCAGGAAGGAACTGGGGTTTTACGAGCAGTACTTC
>.|TRBJ2-4|.|TRBV12-3/TRBV12-4
CASSSRDFEAKNIQYF
TGTGCCAGCAGTTCCAGGGATTTTGAGGCCAAAAACATTCAGTACTTC
>.|TRBJ2-2|.|TRBV20-1
CSASGLSGELFF
TGCAGTGCTTCAGGGTTGTCCGGGGAGCTGTTTTTT
>.|TRBJ1-2|.|TRBV21-1
CASSKGTGDGYTF
TGTGCCAGCAGCAAAGGGACAGGGGATGGCTACACCTTC
>.|TRBJ2-7|.|TRBV15
CATSRVSGTAYEQYF
TGTGCCACCAGCAGAGTTTCAGGTACCGCCTACGAGCAGTACTTC
>.|TRBJ2-1|once|TRBV29-1
CSANRGDTAGSSLQSSYNEQFF
TGCAGTGCCAACAGGGGCGATACAGCGGGATCATCTTTACAGTCCTCCTACAATGAGCAGTTCTTC
>TRBD2|TRBJ2-3|.|TRBV9
CASSVARSGGNPTDTQYF
TGTGCCAGCAGCGTTGCCCGTAGCGGGGGGAATCCCACAGATACGCAGTATTTT
>.|TRBJ2-1|.|TRBV29-1
CSTQRGKSYNEQFF
TGCAGCACCCAAAGGGGAAAATCCTACAATGAGCAGTTCTTC
>.|TRBJ2-5|.|TRBV24-1
CATSDAVGAHQETQYF
TGTGCCACCAGTGATGCGGTCGGGGCACACCAAGAGACCCAGTACTTC
>.|TRBJ2-1|few|TRBV29-1
CSVGWKNSYNEQFF
TGCAGCGTTGGGTGGAAAAACTCCTACAATGAGCAGTTCTTC
>.|TRBJ2-6|many|TRBV11-2
CASSRATSTGANVLTF
TGTGCCAGCAGCAGGGCCACATCGACTGGGGCCAACGTCCTGACTTTC
>TRBD2|TRBJ2-3|.|TRBV4-1
CASSPVSGNGDTQYF
TGCGCCAGCAGCCCCGTTAGCGGGAATGGGGATACGCAGTATTTT
>.|TRBJ2-5|once|TRBV12-3/TRBV12-4
CASREGLVGETQYF
TGTGCCAGCAGAGAGGGACTCGTGGGAGAGACCCAGTACTTC
>.|TRBJ2-1|once|TRBV7-2
CASSFRLVNEQFF
TGTGCCAGCAGCTTCAGGCTAGTCAATGAGCAGTTCTTC
>TRBD2|TRBJ2-7|.|TRBV6-5
CASSWTSAGNEQYF
TGTGCCAGCAGTTGGACTAGCGCAGGGAACGAGCAGTACTTC
>TRBD2|TRBJ2-7|few|TRBV7-2
CASSSRTSEALGIEQYF
TGTGCCAGCAGCTCCCGGACTAGCGAGGCCTTGGGGATCGAGCAGTACTTC
>.|TRBJ1-1|few|TRBV12-3/TRBV12-4
CASNPPYDSTEAFF
TGTGCCAGCAACCCACCCTACGATTCCACTGAAGCTTTCTTT
>.|TRBJ1-5|.|TRBV29-1
CSVEVGGGQPQHF
TGCAGCGTTGAAGTTGGTGGGGGCCAGCCCCAGCATTTT
>.|TRBJ2-1|once|TRBV11-2
CAYPQGPSYNEQFF
TGTGCCTACCCCCAGGGGCCTTCCTACAATGAGCAGTTCTTC
>TRBD2|TRBJ2-7|few|TRBV7-9
CASSLRFGTTTYEQYF
TGTGCCAGCAGCTTACGATTTGGGACTACCACCTACGAGCAGTACTTC
>TRBD1|TRBJ2-1|once|TRBV13
CASSLPGGRKDEQFF
TGTGCCAGCAGCTTACCAGGGGGTAGGAAGGATGAGCAGTTCTTC
>TRBD2|TRBJ2-1|once|TRBV6-2/TRBV6-3
CASSYPASGRASSYNEQFF
TGTGCCAGCAGTTATCCTGCTAGCGGGAGGGCCAGCTCCTACAATGAGCAGTTCTTC
>.|TRBJ2-5|few|TRBV29-1
CSVEGLGGVETQYF
TGCAGCGTTGAAGGACTAGGAGGGGTCGAGACCCAGTACTTC
>TRBD2|TRBJ2-5|.|TRBV20-1
CSARRTSGSGQYF
TGCAGTGCTAGAAGGACTAGCGGGAGTGGGCAGTACTTC
>.|TRBJ1-2|few|TRBV27
CASSLDLPGSQGYTF
TGTGCCAGCAGTTTGGACCTGCCAGGGTCGCAAGGCTACACCTTC
>TRBD2|TRBJ2-7|.|TRBV11-2
CASSLGLRLAGVGYEQYF
TGTGCCAGCAGCTTAGGATTGAGGCTAGCGGGAGTTGGGTACGAGCAGTACTTC
>.|TRBJ2-2|few|TRBV12-3/TRBV12-4
CASSLVENTGELFF
TGTGCCAGCAGTTTAGTGGAGAACACCGGGGAGCTGTTTTTT